One sample yielded the 2 T cell receptor beta chains listed below, sequenced in a study of blood T cell repertoires in COVID-19. The protocol was immunoSEQ multiplex PCR, while the TCRdb copy is restricted to in-frame clones and leaves out a portion. Among 55,000 to 80,000 clones listed, approximately 87% were seen once. The sample comprised peripheral blood. These receptor sequences come from a woman aged 80 or older with acute or convalescent COVID-19.

The chain recombines TRBV10-3 with TRBJ2-1, with D unclear. CDR1 and CDR2 (germline): ENHRY, SYGVKD. This CDR3 contains 11 residues. V was cut by 3 bases and J by 8 bases, with 5 bases left in between. The CDR3 is CAISDLYEQFF. The CDR3 bases are TGTGCCATCAGTGATTTATATGAGCAGTTCTTC.

This clone appeared a few times. The V gene is TRBV2, the J gene TRBJ1-1, with D hard to call. Trimming shortened V by 5 bases and J by 6 bases, and 10 bases separated the two germline ends. The CDR3 is 12 residues long. Germline lookup yields CDR1 SNHLY and CDR2 FYNNEI. The CDR3 coding sequence is TGTGCCAGCAGTACCGAGGTTCCTGAAGCTTTCTTT. Residues: CASSTEVPEAFF.